This T cell receptor beta chain derives from a study of glioma-infiltrating T cells after dendritic cell vaccination. About the research overall: Patients had newly diagnosed or recurrent glioblastoma and received dendritic cell vaccines. Autologous tumor lysate was loaded overnight onto monocyte-derived dendritic cells grown seven to eight days with IL-4 and GM-CSF. Patients received three intradermal dendritic cell vaccine injections at biweekly intervals.

V lost 6 bases to trimming and J lost 7 bases, with 16 bases between them. Germline V gene sequence: CDR1 KGHSH, CDR2 LQKENI. The CDR3 is 13 residues long. Only one count was recorded for this clone. The table came from immunoSEQ multiplex PCR; TCRdb's copy has only in-frame clones and leaves some out. The table has about 82,000 clones, roughly 90% seen once. This receptor was taken from a human donor with glioblastoma. The chain couples TRBV18 to TRBJ2-7; D gene unclear. The starting material was blood, obtained before dendritic cell vaccination. CDR3 sequence reads: CASSPTVNLEQYF. Here the CDR3 DNA reads TGTGCCAGCTCCCCAACAGTGAACCTGGAGCAGTACTTC.